Listed below are T cell receptor beta chains from one sample, sequenced in a study of shared clonotypes between healthy human individuals. TCRdb's copy holds only in-frame clones and misses some; the assay was immunoSEQ multiplex PCR. Among under 650,000 clones listed, 96% were seen once. The sequenced sample consisted of naive CD4+ T cells sorted from blood. The receptors derive from a woman in her thirties in good health. Both conserved end residues are part of each CDR3. The order of the fields is clone size, V gene, J gene, D gene, CDR3 protein, CDR3 DNA. D genes are given only for firm matches. Clone size is shown for a subset of rows, as once, few, many or a class of expanded clone.

-	TRBV27	TRBJ1-4	TRBD1	CASSFRGRDRGKLFF	TGTGCCAGCAGTTTTCGGGGACGGGACAGGGGAAAACTGTTTTTT
once	TRBV28	TRBJ2-7	-	CASSSGVGEQYF	TGTGCCAGCAGTTCGGGGGTCGGCGAGCAGTACTTC
-	TRBV27	TRBJ2-1	-	CASCTGTPLSEQFF	TGTGCCAGCTGTACCGGGACCCCATTGTCGGAGCAGTTCTTC
once	TRBV7-3	TRBJ2-3	TRBD2	CASSSGLAGVGDTQYF	TGTGCCAGCAGCTCGGGACTAGCGGGAGTGGGAGATACGCAGTATTTT
-	TRBV23-1	TRBJ2-7	TRBD1	CASRDTTNRDSYEQYF	TGCGCCAGCAGAGACACTACTAATAGGGACAGCTACGAGCAGTACTTC
-	TRBV7-2	TRBJ2-2	TRBD2	CASSPTSAANTGELFF	TGTGCCAGCAGCCCTACTAGCGCCGCGAACACCGGGGAGCTGTTTTTT
-	TRBV4-1	TRBJ2-7	-	CASSQGREQYF	TGCGCCAGCAGCCAGGGGAGGGAGCAGTACTTC
-	TRBV18	TRBJ1-4	-	CASSPQGNEKLFF	TGTGCCAGCTCACCACAAGGGAATGAAAAACTGTTTTTT
-	TRBV19	TRBJ2-7	-	CASSMWGSFSYEQYF	TGTGCCAGTAGTATGTGGGGTTCCTTCTCCTACGAGCAGTACTTC
-	TRBV2	TRBJ2-7	-	CASRQGLGGEQYF	TGTGCCAGCAGGCAGGGTTTAGGCGGCGAGCAGTACTTC
once	TRBV6-1	TRBJ2-7	-	CASRDRELISYEQYF	TGTGCCAGCAGGGATCGGGAGCTAATTTCCTACGAGCAGTACTTC
-	TRBV19	TRBJ1-4	-	CASSLRSNEKLFF	TGTGCCAGTAGTCTCAGATCTAATGAAAAACTGTTTTTT
-	TRBV9	TRBJ1-1	-	CASSRGVNTEAFF	TGTGCCAGCAGCCGTGGGGTGAACACTGAAGCTTTCTTT
-	TRBV6-5	TRBJ1-1	-	CASSRDLWGDTEAFF	TGTGCCAGCAGCCGGGACCTTTGGGGGGACACTGAAGCTTTCTTT